This T cell receptor (beta chain) is from a study of T cell repertoires in cytomegalovirus infection. Turning to the study itself: Well-studied HLA-B-restricted epitopes and recently identified HLA-C-restricted epitopes of CMV were both used in the study. From public TCR beta signatures came an indication of both CMV infection and matching HLA type.

TCRdb reprocessed the reads via MiXCR and lists one record per CDR3 protein. Of approximately 1,000,000 distinct CDR3 sequences listed, approximately 32% are singletons. V was clipped by 6 bases and J by 8 bases, with 13 bases between them. The CDR3 is 12 residues long. Per germline, CDR1 SEHNR and CDR2 FQNEAQ (reference sequence). Findings and caveats of the study: Carriers of CMV plus the relevant HLA were identified by cumulative public TCR beta family frequency.

As for this clonotype: As yet, its antigen is unknown.

J is TRBJ1-2 and V is TRBV7-9; D not certain. The TCR sequence derives from a human donor in good health (CMV status not recorded). Some clones in this sample may be carry-over from other donors' samples. The sequencing here drew on cultured CD8+ T cells from PBMCs, taken from culture after CMV antigen stimulation. As DNA, the CDR3 is TGTGCCAGCAGGGACCGCCTGGGGGGCTACACCTTC. Protein sequence: CASRDRLGGYTF.